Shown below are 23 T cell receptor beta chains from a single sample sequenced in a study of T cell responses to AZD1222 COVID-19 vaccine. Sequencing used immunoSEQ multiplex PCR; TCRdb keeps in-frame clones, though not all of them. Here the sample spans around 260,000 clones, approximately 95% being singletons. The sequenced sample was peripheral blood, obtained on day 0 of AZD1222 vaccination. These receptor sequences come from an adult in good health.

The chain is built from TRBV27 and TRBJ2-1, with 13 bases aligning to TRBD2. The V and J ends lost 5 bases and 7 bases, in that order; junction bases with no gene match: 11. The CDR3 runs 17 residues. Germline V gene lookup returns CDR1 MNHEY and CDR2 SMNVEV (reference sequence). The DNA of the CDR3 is TGTGCCAGCAGTCCGGGGACTAGCGGGGCCCTCGGGAATGAGCAGTTCTTC. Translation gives CASSPGTSGALGNEQFF.

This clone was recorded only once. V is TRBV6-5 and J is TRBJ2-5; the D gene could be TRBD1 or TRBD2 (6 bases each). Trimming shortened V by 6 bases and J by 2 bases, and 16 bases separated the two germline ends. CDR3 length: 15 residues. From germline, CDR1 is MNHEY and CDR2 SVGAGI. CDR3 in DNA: TGTGCCAGCAGCTACAGTCGGAGGGGGCAAGAGACCCAGTACTTC. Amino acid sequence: CASSYSRRGQETQYF.

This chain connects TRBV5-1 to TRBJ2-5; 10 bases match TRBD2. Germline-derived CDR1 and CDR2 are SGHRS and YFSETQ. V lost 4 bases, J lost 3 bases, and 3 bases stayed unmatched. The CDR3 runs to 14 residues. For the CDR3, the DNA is TGCGCCAGCAGCCAAGGACTAGCGGAAGAGACCCAGTACTTC. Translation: CASSQGLAEETQYF.

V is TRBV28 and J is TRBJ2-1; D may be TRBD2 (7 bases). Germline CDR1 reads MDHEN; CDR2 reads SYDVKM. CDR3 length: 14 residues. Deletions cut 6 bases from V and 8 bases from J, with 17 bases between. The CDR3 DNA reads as TGTGCCAGCAGACTTAGGGGGGGTCGGTATGAGCAGTTCTTC. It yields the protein CASRLRGGRYEQFF.

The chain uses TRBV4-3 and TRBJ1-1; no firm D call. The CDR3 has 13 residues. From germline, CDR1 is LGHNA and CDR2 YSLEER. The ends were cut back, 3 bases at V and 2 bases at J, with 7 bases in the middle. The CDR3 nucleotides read TGCGCCAGCAGCCATACATATAACACTGAAGCTTTCTTT. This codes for CASSHTYNTEAFF.

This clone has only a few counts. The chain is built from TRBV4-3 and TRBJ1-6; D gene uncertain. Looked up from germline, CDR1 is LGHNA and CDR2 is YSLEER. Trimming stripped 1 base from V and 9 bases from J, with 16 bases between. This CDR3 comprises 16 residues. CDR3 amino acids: CASSQGTTRETSPLHF. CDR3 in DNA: TGCGCCAGCAGCCAAGGAACGACACGCGAAACTTCACCCCTCCACTTT.

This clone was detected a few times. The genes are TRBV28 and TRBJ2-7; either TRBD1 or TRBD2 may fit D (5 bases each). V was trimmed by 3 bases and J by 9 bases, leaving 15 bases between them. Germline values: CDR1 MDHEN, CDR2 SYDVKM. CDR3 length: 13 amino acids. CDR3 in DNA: TGTGCCAGCAGTTTCGGGATCTCGAGGGGGCAGTACTTC. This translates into CASSFGISRGQYF. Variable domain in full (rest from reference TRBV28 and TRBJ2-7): DVKVTQSSRYLVKRTGEKVFLECVQDMDHENMFWYRQDPGLGLRLIYFSYDVKMKEKGDIPEGYSVSREKKERFSLILESASTNQTSMYLCASSFGISRGQYFGPGTRLTVT.

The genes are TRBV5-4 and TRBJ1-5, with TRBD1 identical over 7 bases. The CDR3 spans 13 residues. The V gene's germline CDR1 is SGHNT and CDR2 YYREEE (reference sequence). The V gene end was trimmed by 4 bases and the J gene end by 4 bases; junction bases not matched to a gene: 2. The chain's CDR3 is CASSVQGNQPQHF. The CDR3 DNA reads TGTGCCAGCAGCGTACAGGGGAATCAGCCCCAGCATTTT.

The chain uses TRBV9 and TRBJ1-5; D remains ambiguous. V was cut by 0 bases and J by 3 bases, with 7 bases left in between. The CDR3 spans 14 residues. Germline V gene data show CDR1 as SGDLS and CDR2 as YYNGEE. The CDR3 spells CASSVDALNQPQHF. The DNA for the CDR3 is TGTGCCAGCAGCGTAGATGCACTCAATCAGCCCCAGCATTTT.

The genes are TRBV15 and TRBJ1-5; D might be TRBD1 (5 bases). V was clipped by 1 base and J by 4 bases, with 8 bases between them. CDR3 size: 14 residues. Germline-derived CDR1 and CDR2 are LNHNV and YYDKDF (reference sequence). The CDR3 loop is CATSRGQPNQPQHF. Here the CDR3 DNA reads TGTGCCACCAGCAGAGGACAGCCAAATCAGCCCCAGCATTTT.

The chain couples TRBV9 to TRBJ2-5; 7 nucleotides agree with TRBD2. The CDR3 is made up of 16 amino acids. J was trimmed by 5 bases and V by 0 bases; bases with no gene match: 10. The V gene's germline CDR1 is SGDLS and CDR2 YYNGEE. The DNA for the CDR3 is TGTGCCAGCAGCGTAGGACGAAGCGGGGCTGGGGAGACCCAGTACTTC. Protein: CASSVGRSGAGETQYF.

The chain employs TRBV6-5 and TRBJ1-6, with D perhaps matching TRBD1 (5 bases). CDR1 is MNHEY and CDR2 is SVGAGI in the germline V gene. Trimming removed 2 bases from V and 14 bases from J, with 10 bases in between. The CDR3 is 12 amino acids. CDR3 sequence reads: CASSYGGTALHF. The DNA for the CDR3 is TGTGCCAGCAGTTACGGGGGGACGGCCCTCCACTTT.

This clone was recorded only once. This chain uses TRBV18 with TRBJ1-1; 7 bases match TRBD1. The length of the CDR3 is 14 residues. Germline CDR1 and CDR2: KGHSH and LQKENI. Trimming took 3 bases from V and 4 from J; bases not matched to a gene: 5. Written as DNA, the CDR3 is TGTGCCAGCTCACCGAAGGGGGCCGGCACTGAAGCTTTCTTT. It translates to CASSPKGAGTEAFF.

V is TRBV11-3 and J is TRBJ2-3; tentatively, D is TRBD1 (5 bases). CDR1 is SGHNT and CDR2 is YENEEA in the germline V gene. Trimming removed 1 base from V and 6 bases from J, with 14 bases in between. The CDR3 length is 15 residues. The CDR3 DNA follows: TGTGCCAGCAGCTTAGGGGGCCCGGCTTCGGATACGCAGTATTTT. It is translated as CASSLGGPASDTQYF.

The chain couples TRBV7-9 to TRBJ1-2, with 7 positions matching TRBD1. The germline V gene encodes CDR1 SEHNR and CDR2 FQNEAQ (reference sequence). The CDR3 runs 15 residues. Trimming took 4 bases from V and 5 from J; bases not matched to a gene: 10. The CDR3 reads CASSSLSPTGYGYTF. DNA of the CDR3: TGTGCCAGCAGCTCCCTGAGTCCGACAGGGTATGGCTACACCTTC. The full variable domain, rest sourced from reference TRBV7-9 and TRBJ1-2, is DTGVSQNPRHKITKRGQNVTFRCDPISEHNRLYWYRQTLGQGPEFLTYFQNEAQLEKSRLLSDRFSAERPKGSFSTLEIQRTEQGDSAMYLCASSSLSPTGYGYTFGSGTRLTVV.

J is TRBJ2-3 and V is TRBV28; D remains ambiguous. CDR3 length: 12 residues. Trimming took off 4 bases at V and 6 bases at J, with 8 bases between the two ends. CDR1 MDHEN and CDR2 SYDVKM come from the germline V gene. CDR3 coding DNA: TGTGCCAGCAGTTCCCACTTCGATACGCAGTATTTT. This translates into CASSSHFDTQYF.

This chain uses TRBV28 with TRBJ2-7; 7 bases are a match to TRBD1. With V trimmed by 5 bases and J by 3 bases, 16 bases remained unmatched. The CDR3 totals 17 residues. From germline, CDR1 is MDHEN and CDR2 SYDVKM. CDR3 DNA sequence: TGTGCCAGCAGTGGAGCCTTCAACAGGGGCCAACTCTACGAGCAGTACTTC. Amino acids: CASSGAFNRGQLYEQYF. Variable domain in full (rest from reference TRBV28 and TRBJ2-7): DVKVTQSSRYLVKRTGEKVFLECVQDMDHENMFWYRQDPGLGLRLIYFSYDVKMKEKGDIPEGYSVSREKKERFSLILESASTNQTSMYLCASSGAFNRGQLYEQYFGPGTRLTVT.

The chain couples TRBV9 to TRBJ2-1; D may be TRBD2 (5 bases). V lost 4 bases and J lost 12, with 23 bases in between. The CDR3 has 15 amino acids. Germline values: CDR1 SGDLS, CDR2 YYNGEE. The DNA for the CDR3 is TGTGCCAGCAGCCCCGGACTGGGATTATTCATCGGGCAGTTCTTC. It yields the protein CASSPGLGLFIGQFF.

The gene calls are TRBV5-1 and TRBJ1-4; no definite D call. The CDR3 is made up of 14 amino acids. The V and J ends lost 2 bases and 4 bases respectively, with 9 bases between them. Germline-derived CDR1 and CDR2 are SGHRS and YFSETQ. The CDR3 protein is CASSFSQDNEKLFF. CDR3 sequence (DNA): TGCGCCAGCAGCTTTTCGCAGGATAATGAAAAACTGTTTTTT.

CDR3 residues: CASSLEVASSGNTIYF. The CDR3 DNA is TGCGCCAGCAGCTTGGAGGTAGCTTCCTCTGGAAACACCATATATTTT. The V call is TRBV5-1, the J call TRBJ1-3; D unclear. CDR1 is SGHRS, CDR2 YFSETQ, per germline. Trimming shortened V by 0 bases and J by 0 bases, and 10 bases separated the two germline ends. The CDR3 is 16 residues long. Filled out from reference TRBV5-1 and TRBJ1-3, the complete variable domain reads KAGVTQTPRYLIKTRGQQVTLSCSPISGHRSVSWYQQTPGQGLQFLFEYFSETQRNKGNFPGRFSGRQFSNSRSEMNVSTLELGDSALYLCASSLEVASSGNTIYFGEGSWLTVV.

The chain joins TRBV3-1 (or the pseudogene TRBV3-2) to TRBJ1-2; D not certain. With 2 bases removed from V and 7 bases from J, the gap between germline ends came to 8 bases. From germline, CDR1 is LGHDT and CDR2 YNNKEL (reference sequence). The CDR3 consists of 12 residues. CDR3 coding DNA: TGTGCCAGCAGCCAAAGGATATCTGGCTACACCTTC. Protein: CASSQRISGYTF.

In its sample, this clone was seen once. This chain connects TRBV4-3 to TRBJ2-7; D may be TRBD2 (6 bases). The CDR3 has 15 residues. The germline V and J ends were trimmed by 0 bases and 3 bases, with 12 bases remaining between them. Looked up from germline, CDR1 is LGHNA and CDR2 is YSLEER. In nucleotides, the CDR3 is TGCGCCAGCAGCCAAGAGACTAGAAGTAACTACGAGCAGTACTTC. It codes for CASSQETRSNYEQYF.

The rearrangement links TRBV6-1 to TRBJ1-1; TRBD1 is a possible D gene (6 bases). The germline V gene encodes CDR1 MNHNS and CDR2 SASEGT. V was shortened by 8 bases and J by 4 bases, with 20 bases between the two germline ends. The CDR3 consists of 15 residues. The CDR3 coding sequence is TGTGCCAGCCGAACGGTGGGGGGCGCCGGCACTGAAGCTTTCTTT. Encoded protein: CASRTVGGAGTEAFF.